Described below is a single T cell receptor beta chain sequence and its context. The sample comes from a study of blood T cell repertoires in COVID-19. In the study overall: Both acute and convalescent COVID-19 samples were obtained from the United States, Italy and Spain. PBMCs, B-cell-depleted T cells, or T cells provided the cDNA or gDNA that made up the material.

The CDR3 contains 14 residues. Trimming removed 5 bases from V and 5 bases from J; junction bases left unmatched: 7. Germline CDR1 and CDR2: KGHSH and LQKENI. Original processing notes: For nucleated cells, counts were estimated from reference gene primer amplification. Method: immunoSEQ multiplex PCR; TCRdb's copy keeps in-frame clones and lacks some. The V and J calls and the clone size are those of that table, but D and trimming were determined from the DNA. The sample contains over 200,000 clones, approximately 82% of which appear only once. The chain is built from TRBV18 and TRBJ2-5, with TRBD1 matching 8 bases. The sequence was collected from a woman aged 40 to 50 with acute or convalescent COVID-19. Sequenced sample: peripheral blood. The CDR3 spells CASSTTQGAETQYF. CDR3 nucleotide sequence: TGTGCCAGCTCAACGACGCAGGGGGCGGAGACCCAGTACTTC.